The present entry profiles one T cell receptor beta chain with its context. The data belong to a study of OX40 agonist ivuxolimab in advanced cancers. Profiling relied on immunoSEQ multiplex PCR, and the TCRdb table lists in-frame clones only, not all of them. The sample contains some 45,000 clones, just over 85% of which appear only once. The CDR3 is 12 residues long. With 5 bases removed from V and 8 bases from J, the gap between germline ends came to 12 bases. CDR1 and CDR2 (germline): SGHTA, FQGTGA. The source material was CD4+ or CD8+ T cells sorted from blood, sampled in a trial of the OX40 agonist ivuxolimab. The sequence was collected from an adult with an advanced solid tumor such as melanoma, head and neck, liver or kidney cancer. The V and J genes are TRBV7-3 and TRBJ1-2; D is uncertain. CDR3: CASSPPSGGYTF. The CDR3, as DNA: TGTGCCAGCAGCCCCCCCTCGGGCGGCTACACCTTC.